The clone carrying this T cell receptor beta chain was seen at least ten times. Its antigen is unknown. Beta-chain TCR CDR3 regions were amplified from RNA transcripts. First-round RT-PCR used HTBI primers; second-round multiplex PCR followed. MiXCR was run by TCRdb on the multiplex PCR reads, yielding one entry per CDR3 protein. The sample has 400,000 to 450,000 distinct CDR3 sequences; roughly 21% are singletons. Aged 18 to 65, hyperthyroidism patients had new diagnoses of under 2 months' duration. Uncontrolled infections, other autoimmune diseases, pregnancy or lactation barred patients from enrollment. This record comes from a study of Graves' ophthalmopathy and Graves' hyperthyroidism. Overall study results and limits: The majority of expanded thyroid clonotypes above 0.001 frequency also occurred in blood. Classification of ophthalmopathy versus stable hyperthyroidism by a 13-signature model yielded 85% to 90% sensitivity and around 76% specificity.

This TCR was sampled from a woman aged 18-29 years with stable Graves' hyperthyroidism. Sample: peripheral blood.

DNA for the CDR3: TGCGCCAGCAGCCACACAGTCTATAGCAATCAGCCCCAGCATTTT. Translation: CASSHTVYSNQPQHF. The V and J genes are TRBV4-3 and TRBJ1-5, with no clear D. V lost 3 bases to trimming and J lost 0 bases, with 9 bases between them. Germline loops: CDR1 LGHNA, CDR2 YSLEER. The CDR3 extends over 15 amino acids.